A selection of T cell receptor beta chains follows, all from one sample in a study of cytomegalovirus exposure and HLA in healthy donors. Sequencing was performed with immunoSEQ multiplex PCR; in TCRdb, only in-frame clones are kept and a portion is missing. Of 120,000 to 150,000 clones listed, 88% are singletons. The source material was PBMCs. The receptors originated from a woman younger than 30 in good health and CMV-seropositive. Both conserved end residues are part of each CDR3. A D gene is named only where the DNA matches it firmly. Only some rows state a clone size, as once, few, many or a class for expanded clones.

TRBJ2-1	15	TRBV7-2	-	TRBD1	TGTGCCAGCAGCTTATCAGGGGGCACCTACAATGAGCAGTTCTTC	CASSLSGGTYNEQFF
TRBJ2-7	14	TRBV18	-	TRBD2	TGTGCCAGCTCACCAATGCTAGCGGGAGACGAGCAGTACTTC	CASSPMLAGDEQYF
TRBJ2-2	15	TRBV6-1	-	-	TGTGCCAGCACCGCCCGGGGATACGACACCGGGGAGCTGTTTTTT	CASTARGYDTGELFF
TRBJ2-7	18	TRBV12-2	-	-	TGTGCAAGTCGTCCAGAAACAATCCCGGGACAGGAAACCTACGAGCAGTACTTC	CASRPETIPGQETYEQYF
TRBJ1-2	15	TRBV7-2	-	-	TGTGCCAGCAGCTTGCGGGGCGGAGCTAACTATGGCTACACCTTC	CASSLRGGANYGYTF
TRBJ2-3	16	TRBV5-1	-	TRBD2	TGCGCCAGCAGCCCTCGCCTAGCGGGAGGGGGAGGTACGCAGTATTTT	CASSPRLAGGGGTQYF
TRBJ1-2	14	TRBV4-3	-	TRBD1	TGCGCCAGCAGCCAAGATACAGGGGGCTATGGCTACACCTTC	CASSQDTGGYGYTF
TRBJ2-7	14	TRBV6-5	-	-	TGTGCCAGCAGCTCCACCCGGCGGAACTACGAGCAGTACTTC	CASSSTRRNYEQYF
TRBJ2-7	16	TRBV6-6	few	TRBD1	TGTGCCAGCAGACAACTCGGGACAGGCTACGGCTACGAGCAGTACTTC	CASRQLGTGYGYEQYF
TRBJ1-1	14	TRBV7-8	-	-	TGTGCCAGCAGCTTAGGCCAGGGTTTGACTGAAGCTTTCTTT	CASSLGQGLTEAFF
TRBJ2-2	17	TRBV9	-	TRBD2	TGTGCCAGCAGCGTAGATCCTAGCGGGATGGGAACCGGGGAGCTGTTTTTT	CASSVDPSGMGTGELFF
TRBJ2-2	16	TRBV10-1	few	TRBD1	TGCGCCAGCAGTGGGGGGACAGTCGCGAACACCGGGGAGCTGTTTTTT	CASSGGTVANTGELFF
TRBJ2-1	12	TRBV6-1	-	-	TGTGCCAGCAGTGAATTTCCGGGTCTACAGTTCTTC	CASSEFPGLQFF
TRBJ2-7	13	TRBV15	-	-	TGTGCCACCAGCAGAGAATCTGGACTCTACCAGTACTTC	CATSRESGLYQYF
TRBJ1-2	11	TRBV27	few	-	TGTGCCAGCAGTAGGGGTAAGGGCTACACCTTC	CASSRGKGYTF
TRBJ1-4	15	TRBV4-1	-	-	TGCGCCAGCACTAACGTCGGGGGGAATCGGGAAAAACTGTTTTTT	CASTNVGGNREKLFF
TRBJ2-5	17	TRBV27	once	TRBD2	TGTGCCAGCACCTTCGCACCCGGGACTAGGAAACAAGAGACCCAGTACTTC	CASTFAPGTRKQETQYF
TRBJ1-2	14	TRBV6-4	-	-	TGTGCCAGCAGTGAGGAGCTAACTAACTATGGCTACACCTTC	CASSEELTNYGYTF
TRBJ2-5	14	TRBV9	-	TRBD1	TGTGCCAGCAGCCCGGGACAGAGTCAAGAGACCCAGTACTTC	CASSPGQSQETQYF
TRBJ1-2	16	TRBV7-9	-	-	TGTGCCAGCAGCTCAGGCATCCAGGGATTTAACTATGGCTACACTTTC	CASSSGIQGFNYGYTF
TRBJ1-1	13	TRBV18	-	-	TGTGCCAGCTCACCACTGGGGAGGGCTGAAGCTTTCTTT	CASSPLGRAEAFF
TRBJ1-4	16	TRBV7-6	-	TRBD1	TGTGCCAGCAGCTTTCGGACAGGCCTGGGTAATGAAAAACTGTTTTTT	CASSFRTGLGNEKLFF
TRBJ1-4	15	TRBV7-2	-	TRBD1	TGTGCCAGCAGCTTAATCGGGACAGGGGCCGAAAAACTGTTTTTT	CASSLIGTGAEKLFF
TRBJ1-1	15	TRBV27	once	-	TGTGCCAGCAGTTTCGACAGCACTATGAACACTGAAGCTTTCTTT	CASSFDSTMNTEAFF
TRBJ2-5	15	TRBV2	-	TRBD2	TGTGCCAGCAGTGGACGGGACTACCGTCAAGAGACCCAGTACTTC	CASSGRDYRQETQYF
TRBJ2-3	13	TRBV27	-	-	TGTGCCAGCAGTTTATCTGTCGGGGGTACGCAGTATTTT	CASSLSVGGTQYF
TRBJ2-3	17	TRBV5-1	-	TRBD1	TGCGCCAGCAGCTTGGAGGGACAGGCTTCTAGCACAGATACGCAGTATTTT	CASSLEGQASSTDTQYF
TRBJ1-1	14	TRBV5-1	once	-	TGCGCCAGCAGCCTACCTGGAGAGAACACTGAAGCTTTCTTT	CASSLPGENTEAFF
TRBJ1-6	13	TRBV11-2	-	-	TGTGCCAGCAGAAGCCTCTATAATTCACCCCTCCACTTT	CASRSLYNSPLHF